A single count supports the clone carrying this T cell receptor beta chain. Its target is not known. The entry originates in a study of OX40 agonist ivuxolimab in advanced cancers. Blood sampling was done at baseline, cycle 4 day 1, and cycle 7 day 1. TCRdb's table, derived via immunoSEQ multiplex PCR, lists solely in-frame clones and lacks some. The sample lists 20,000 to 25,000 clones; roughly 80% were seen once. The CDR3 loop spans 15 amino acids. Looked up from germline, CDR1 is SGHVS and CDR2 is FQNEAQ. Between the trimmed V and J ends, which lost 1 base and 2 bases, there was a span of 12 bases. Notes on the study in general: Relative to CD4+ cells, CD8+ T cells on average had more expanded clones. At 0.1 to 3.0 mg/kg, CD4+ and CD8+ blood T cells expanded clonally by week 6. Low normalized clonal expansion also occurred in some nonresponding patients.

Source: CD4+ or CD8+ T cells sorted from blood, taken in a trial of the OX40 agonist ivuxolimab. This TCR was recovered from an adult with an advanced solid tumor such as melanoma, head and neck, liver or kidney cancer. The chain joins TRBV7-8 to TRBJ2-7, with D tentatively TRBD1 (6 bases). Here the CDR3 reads CASSLDGTPTYEQYF. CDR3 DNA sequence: TGTGCCAGCAGCTTAGACGGGACACCCACCTACGAGCAGTACTTC. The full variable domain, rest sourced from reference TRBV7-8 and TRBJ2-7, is GAGVSQSPRYKVAKRGQDVALRCDPISGHVSLFWYQQALGQGPEFLTYFQNEAQLDKSGLPSDRFFAERPEGSVSTLKIQRTQQEDSAVYLCASSLDGTPTYEQYFGPGTRLTVT.